The 11 T cell receptor beta chains below all came from one sample that was sequenced in a study of blood T cell repertoires in COVID-19. This table comes from immunoSEQ multiplex PCR, and its TCRdb copy is limited to in-frame clones, with some not included. The table shows some 96,000 clones, with more than 65% occurring only once. Sequenced input: peripheral blood. The receptors were sampled from a man between 65 and 85 years old with active or convalescent COVID-19.

The chain has TRBV7-8 and TRBJ1-1, with 8 positions matching TRBD1. Unmatched junction bases numbered 23, after V lost 5 bases and J lost 0 bases. Germline CDR1 and CDR2: SGHVS and FQNEAQ. CDR3 length equals 21 residues. The CDR3 loop is CASSPLPTWDRRRGMNTEAFF. The CDR3 nucleotides read TGTGCCAGCAGCCCACTGCCAACTTGGGACAGGAGAAGGGGGATGAACACTGAAGCTTTCTTT.

The chain links TRBV9 to TRBJ2-1, with 8 bases that match TRBD1. In germline, CDR1 is SGDLS, CDR2 YYNGEE. This CDR3 contains 15 residues. V shed 4 bases, J shed 4 bases, and the junction held 7 bases outside the gene matches. CDR3 sequence reads: CASSPRDRTYNEQFF. CDR3 bases: TGTGCCAGCAGCCCCCGGGACAGGACTTACAATGAGCAGTTCTTC. The full variable domain, in which reference TRBV9 and TRBJ2-1 provide the parts outside the CDR3, is DSGVTQTPKHLITATGQRVTLRCSPRSGDLSVYWYQQSLDQGLQFLIQYYNGEERAKGNILERFSAQQFPDLHSELNLSSLELGDSALYFCASSPRDRTYNEQFFGPGTRLTVL.

The chain links TRBV27 to TRBJ2-7, with 9 nucleotides matching TRBD2. This CDR3 contains 17 residues. CDR1 and CDR2 from the germline V gene are MNHEY and SMNVEV (reference sequence). After removal of 4 bases from V and 6 bases from J, the junction contained 16 bases not matched to a gene. DNA for the CDR3: TGTGCCAGCAGTTCCCGACTAGCGGAGTCGATACGTAGCGAGCAGTACTTC. As protein: CASSSRLAESIRSEQYF.

J is TRBJ1-2 and V is TRBV19; D unresolved. The V gene lost 5 bases and the J gene lost 5 bases, with 15 bases spanning the gap. The CDR3 is 14 residues long. Germline V gene lookup returns CDR1 LNHDA and CDR2 SQIVND (reference sequence). The CDR3 loop is CASSLSGGWYGYTF. The CDR3 DNA reads as TGTGCCAGTAGTTTGAGTGGCGGATGGTATGGCTACACCTTC. The full variable domain, in which reference TRBV19 and TRBJ1-2 provide the parts outside the CDR3, is DGGITQSPKYLFRKEGQNVTLSCEQNLNHDAMYWYRQDPGQGLRLIYYSQIVNDFQKGDIAEGYSVSREKKESFPLTVTSAQKNPTAFYLCASSLSGGWYGYTFGSGTRLTVV.

J is TRBJ2-2 and V is TRBV27; D unresolved. CDR1 and CDR2 (germline): MNHEY, SMNVEV (reference sequence). The CDR3 loop spans 12 amino acids. Trimming shortened V by 5 bases and J by 4 bases, and 5 bases separated the two germline ends. For the CDR3, the DNA is TGTGCCAGCAGTCCATCCACCGGGGAGCTGTTTTTT. This encodes CASSPSTGELFF.

Worth noting for this clone: At one end, the junction sequence differs from germline, possibly due to a read error. The chain recombines TRBV18 with TRBJ1-2, with D perhaps matching TRBD1 (6 bases). This CDR3 has 14 residues. The germline CDR1 and CDR2 sequences are KGHSH and LQKENI. The DNA for the CDR3 is TGTGCCAGCTCACCACCGAGCGCGACAGGCCTATTCTTTTTC. Residues: CASSPPSATGLFFF.

The chain joins TRBV3-1 (or the pseudogene TRBV3-2) to TRBJ2-1, with TRBD1 matching 9 bases. This CDR3 has 16 amino acids. The junction had 10 bases not matched to a gene; V was cut back by 4 bases and J by 6 bases. CDR1 is LGHDT and CDR2 is YNNKEL in the germline V gene (reference sequence). CDR3: CASSLLGKTGGNEQFF. The CDR3, as DNA: TGTGCCAGCAGCCTCTTGGGGAAGACAGGGGGCAATGAGCAGTTCTTC.

CDR3 protein: CASSYSWDRVSYEQYF. CDR3 DNA sequence: TGTGCCAGCAGTTACTCGTGGGACAGGGTTTCCTACGAGCAGTACTTC. V gene TRBV6-5 combines with J gene TRBJ2-7; 9 positions agree with TRBD1. The germline gives CDR1 MNHEY, CDR2 SVGAGI. Trimming took 0 bases from V and 1 from J; bases not matched to a gene: 4. CDR3 length: 16 residues.

The chain employs TRBV6-5 and TRBJ1-4; unclear D gene. Germline V gene data show CDR1 as MNHEY and CDR2 as SVGAGI. Trimming left V 6 bases short and J 8 bases short, with 16 bases between. The CDR3 totals 14 residues. CDR3 DNA: TGTGCCAGCAGCCGACAACAACCTCAGGAAAAACTGTTTTTT. Protein: CASSRQQPQEKLFF.

J is TRBJ2-5 and V is TRBV2; D possibly corresponds to TRBD2 (5 bases). Trimming shortened V by 0 bases and J by 7 bases, and 9 bases separated the two germline ends. Per germline, CDR1 SNHLY and CDR2 FYNNEI. The CDR3 covers 13 residues. This chain's CDR3 is CASSEAPGVTQYF. CDR3 DNA sequence: TGTGCCAGCAGTGAAGCCCCCGGGGTGACCCAGTACTTC.

V and J are TRBV6-5 and TRBJ2-5, with a tentative D call TRBD1 (5 bases). Germline CDR1 MNHEY, CDR2 SVGAGI. The CDR3 extends over 12 amino acids. V was trimmed by 7 bases and J by 5 bases, leaving 11 bases between them. CDR3 sequence (DNA): TGTGCCAGCACCGTAGACAGCGAGACCCAGTACTTC. Amino acid sequence: CASTVDSETQYF.